This record concerns one TCR beta chain sequence. No antigen is known for it. Qualities for individual bases were not recorded, and no much larger clone is one base off. The cohort consisted of some 670 healthy bone marrow donors. At the time of sampling, every cohort member was nominally healthy, though immune exposures that went unrecorded were likely present. The donor tested CMV seronegative, placing the donor among the 350 to 400 seronegative members of the cohort. A peripheral blood sample was provided by each donor, and peripheral blood mononuclear cells were used for TCR beta sequencing. Genomic DNA extraction from the blood cell samples was performed with the Qiagen DNeasy Blood Extraction Kit. This sample is part of a study of cytomegalovirus exposure and HLA in healthy donors (dated by TCRdb to 2015 to 2018). About the study as a whole: An earlier analysis of roughly 570 of the donors reported approximately 260 Gb of sequence data and some 110 million unique TCR beta sequences obtained from approximately 180 million T cells. A later genetic analysis took genome-wide SNP genotypes for about 55% of the roughly 670 donors and used that subset as a discovery cohort. The study profiled the T cell repertoires of more than 500 subjects by immunosequencing and related them to cytomegalovirus serostatus. Donor age, sex, ethnicity and CMV serostatus were collected together with the repertoire data. To study patterns of TCR occurrence, a later analysis re-analyzed previously published TCR beta repertoires from 650 to 750 donors and added high-resolution HLA genotyping. All discovery cohort repertoires had been generated using a single sequencing platform. The number of typed donors differed by locus: 629-630 for A, B, C, DRB1 and DQB1; 500 to 550 for DQA1; about 600 for DPA1; and about 450 for DPB1. High-throughput TCR immunosequencing, statistical association of individual TCRs with disease status, and machine learning were combined to predict cytomegalovirus infection status. Roughly five DR-DQ haplotypes were handled as single units for association and clustering because linkage in the cohort was strong. Rather than using new phenotypic data, the later analysis identified candidate immune exposures from TCR beta sequences and from how often those sequences occurred across donors. About 280 gigabases of sequencing data and around 88 million unique TCR sequences made up an early release that covered around 640 HLA-typed donors. Both class I and class II loci were covered by HLA typing, at four-digit resolution. Along with the approximately 670-subject first cohort, a separate validation cohort of over 90 different subjects was used. Among about 400 genotyped donors of the cohort, an average of approximately 220,000 unique TCR beta nucleotide sequences was sequenced per donor, of which 15% to 20% were non-productive. The genetic ancestry cluster associated with self-reported Caucasian donors included 70% to 85% of the 398 genotyped donors. An earlier analysis of fewer than 700 of the donors applied high-throughput TCR beta sequencing to assess whether each TCR beta V gene segment acted as functional or pseudogenic. The aim of the study was to test whether cataloging public T cell receptors could identify signatures of past pathogen exposure. The research as a whole found: Some IMGT-functional V segments, including TRBV6-2 and TRBV6-3, could not be distinguished by the 87-base-pair reads and were therefore excluded. An earlier analysis of approximately 500 of the donors showed that most TCR beta V segments appeared in productive rearrangements either about 87% or about 30% of the time, which broadly matched IMGT annotations. An association between a missense DCLRE1C variant and V-gene and J-gene trimming of TCR beta chains was found in a later genetic analysis and replicated in an independent cohort. Several of the top co-occurrence clusters appeared to be linked to parvovirus B19, influenza, CMV and Epstein-Barr virus, according to a later analysis. Cytomegalovirus status was reported to be diagnosed by the classifier with high specificity and sensitivity in both the original and validation cohorts. A cluster of highly shared sequence variants was judged likely to represent a technical artifact of the sequencing pipeline. Sequencing depth was assumed to be roughly uniform across donors in the presence/absence analyses, though that assumption may not hold. Most TCR sequences were observed very rarely across donors, whereas some public TCRs were present in many individuals. Only TCR beta chains were sequenced in this cohort, and the absence of alpha or paired-chain data limited detectable features. In vitro tests confirmed that three of the cytomegalovirus-associated TCR beta chains recognize cytomegalovirus antigens. Because HLA typing was unavailable for some donors at each locus, only the typed subset was used in association tests. Most CMV-associated TCR beta chains appeared to be HLA-restricted in a later analysis, and the HLA associations seemed to be driven largely by CMV exposure. Assigning TCR associations to individual alleles was difficult when HLA alleles, especially DR and DQ, strongly co-occurred. Compared with equally common non-associated chains, HLA-associated TCR beta chains in a later analysis were more clonally expanded and had lower generation probabilities. In a later analysis, the rate of TCR association differed among HLA loci, with DRB1 alleles having the most associated TCRs and HLA-C alleles having the fewest. According to a later genetic analysis, donors in an Asian-associated ancestry cluster had fewer N-insertions in productive TCRs than the approximately 630-donor mean. Because counts were too low, roughly 17 rarely observed V segments, including chromosome 9 orphons, were left out of the earlier analysis of approximately 580 of the donors. A later analysis associated 17,000 or so TCR beta sequences with specific HLA alleles at a false discovery rate of 0.05. A total of roughly 160 TCR beta chains were listed by the study as associated with cytomegalovirus. Linkage disequilibrium might explain the correlated functional status among segregating V segments, but an unknown experimental factor could not be ruled out. The authors suggested that the approach could potentially be extended to other disease states and immunological phenotypes. A further reported finding was that TCR beta sequences accurately predicted the HLA-A and HLA-B alleles for most subjects in the first cohort. For the cohort, immune exposure information was limited to CMV serostatus.

Libraries were constructed by the immunoSEQ multiplex PCR assay. The multiplex PCR relied on a mix of 60 forward primers for TCR Vbeta segments and 13 reverse primers for TCR Jbeta segments. Amplification of the CDR3 region of rearranged TCR beta genes was performed with a multiplex PCR assay on genomic DNA. The amplified TCR beta libraries were sequenced on the Illumina HiSeq System as 87-base-pair reads. The published analysis was carried out like this. A later analysis tallied 75 million to 95 million unique TCR beta chains across the 700 or so repertoires, and approximately 12 million of those chains were shared by two or more donors. Raw reads were error-corrected and collapsed into unique sequences by a nearest-neighbor algorithm in which closely related sequences were merged to remove PCR and sequencing errors. CDR3 sequences were aligned to IMGT reference sequences to assign V, D and J gene segments. For a sequence to be retained, a match of at least six nucleotides was required to both a V gene segment and a J gene segment. A rearrangement counted as productive if the CDR3 had no stop codons and remained in frame with V and J, and every other rearrangement counted as non-productive. CDR3 was defined by IMGT convention, running from the second conserved V-encoded cysteine to the conserved J-encoded phenylalanine. The earlier analysis of about 640 of the donors excluded any sequence lacking an unambiguous match to a single V gene segment. In an earlier analysis of several hundred of the donors, V segments were called functional above 56.7% productive rearrangements and were called segregating when the between-donor standard deviation exceeded 5%. A statistical classification framework was built to diagnose cytomegalovirus status from the catalog of TCR beta chain sequences. In a later analysis, TCR nucleotide sequences were compared against IMGT/GENE-DB human TR gene sequences so that V and J genes could be assigned. A later analysis assigned CDR3 sequences and most-parsimonious VDJ recombination scenarios with the TCRdist pipeline. In a later analysis, each TCR beta chain was defined by its CDR3 amino acid sequence together with its V-gene family, and reads lacking a unique V-gene family were excluded. In a later analysis, around 650 highly shared, low-generation-probability nucleotide sequences were removed to address suspected cross-contamination and a sequencing artifact. In a later analysis, a clonal expansion index for each public chain was calculated from normalized within-repertoire ranks of inferred template counts. In a later analysis, generation probabilities were computed with a VDJ recombination model fitted to out-of-frame rearrangements, and the resulting probabilities were checked against IGoR. In a later analysis, hypergeometric tests were used to score TCR-TCR, TCR-HLA and TCR-CMV co-occurrence, with a repertoire-size bias correction applied to TCR pairs. To estimate false discovery rates, a later analysis permuted the HLA or CMV assignments 20 times. In a later analysis, co-occurring TCRs were grouped with DBSCAN, and TCRdist sequence similarity was added when clustering was performed within HLA-allele-positive subsets. Repertoires with fewer than 30,000 or more than 120,000 public chains, plus five repertoires with anomalous nucleotide sharing, were excluded from co-occurrence clustering. TCRdb's version of the immuneACCESS table is confined to in-frame rearrangements and falls short of the full clone set. An unresolved V gene accounts for under half of the shortfall where checked; the remainder is of unknown origin. The DNA gave D and trimming, while V, J and clone size come from that table. The sample data list roughly 140,000 clones, and roughly three quarters of these were observed just once. Of the sample, 4.5% to 6% falls within the top ten clones.

CDR1 and CDR2 are read off the germline V gene as SNHLY and FYNNEI. Counted from cysteine to phenylalanine, this CDR3 has 13 amino acids. The DNA shown is the 39-base CDR3, in frame from base 1. V is shortened by 7 bases, J by 8 bases, and the region joining them spans 17 bases. Sequencing input: PBMCs. The origin of this receptor is a woman aged 50 to 60 in good health and CMV-seronegative. Recombination connected TRBV2 to TRBJ1-2; TRBD1 is a weak D gene call, 5 bases matching. In nucleotide form, the sequence is TGTGCCAGCATACAGGCGTCTTCAAGGGGCTACACCTTC. Its protein product is CASIQASSRGYTF.